These 32 T cell receptor beta chains share one sample of origin, sequenced in a study of T cells after yellow fever vaccination. TCRdb fed the 5' RACE reads into MiXCR, producing one record per CDR3 protein. Among fewer than 400,000 distinct CDR3 sequences listed, 6.2% were seen once. The material sequenced was PBMCs, taken 5 days after the yellow fever booster vaccination. The receptor set was obtained from a man in his thirties or forties who received the YFV17D yellow fever vaccine.

This clonotype came up many times. This chain uses TRBV20-1 with TRBJ1-4; the D is unclear. CDR3 length: 16 residues. V was cut by 6 bases and J by 2 bases, with 19 bases left in between. Germline loops: CDR1 DFQATT, CDR2 SNEGSKA (reference sequence). CDR3 sequence (DNA): TGCAGTGCGGGCGGAGGAAATATCGTCACTAATGAAAAACTGTTTTTT. Translated, it gives CSAGGGNIVTNEKLFF.

This clonotype showed up many times. The chain couples TRBV27 to TRBJ2-3, with D unclear. This CDR3 is 15 amino acids long. With 0 bases removed from V and 0 bases from J, the gap between germline ends came to 7 bases. Germline loops: CDR1 MNHEY, CDR2 SMNVEV (reference sequence). CDR3 residues: CASSLSRLSTDTQYF. DNA of the CDR3: TGTGCCAGCAGTTTATCAAGGTTAAGCACAGATACGCAGTATTTT.

This sequence joins TRBV5-1 and TRBJ1-6, with D hard to call. Deletions cut 4 bases from V and 7 bases from J, with 12 bases between. Germline-derived CDR1 and CDR2 are SGHRS and YFSETQ. The CDR3 is 14 amino acids. CDR3 amino acids: CASSSLFGNSPLHF. Here the CDR3 DNA reads TGCGCCAGCAGCAGCCTTTTCGGGAATTCACCCCTCCACTTT.

This clonotype was seen at least ten times. V gene TRBV11-2 combines with J gene TRBJ1-1; 9 bases fit TRBD1. The V gene's germline CDR1 is SGHAT and CDR2 FQNNGV. The CDR3 sequence is 13 residues long. J was trimmed by 5 bases and V by 3 bases; bases with no gene match: 1. CDR3 sequence (DNA): TGTGCCAGCAGCTTGGACAGGGGAACTGAAGCTTTCTTT. Translation gives CASSLDRGTEAFF. The variable domain in full, completed from reference TRBV11-2 and TRBJ1-1, reads EAGVAQSPRYKIIEKRQSVAFWCNPISGHATLYWYQQILGQGPKLLIQFQNNGVVDDSQLPKDRFSAERLKGVDSTLKIQPAKLEDSAVYLCASSLDRGTEAFFGQGTRLTVV.

There are a few counts of this clonotype. V is TRBV20-1 and J is TRBJ1-4; D perhaps matches TRBD1 (5 bases). Germline assignment: CDR1 DFQATT and CDR2 SNEGSKA (reference sequence). Deletions cut 0 bases from V and 8 bases from J, with 19 bases between. The CDR3 consists of 16 residues. CDR3 DNA sequence: TGCAGTGCTAGAGATTTCCGGGGACTTATCAGGGAAAAACTGTTTTTT. Translating it yields CSARDFRGLIREKLFF.

The chain uses TRBV2 and TRBJ2-1; 11 bases are shared with TRBD2. CDR1 is SNHLY, CDR2 FYNNEI, per germline. The CDR3 is 15 residues long. With V trimmed by 7 bases and J by 7 bases, 9 bases remained unmatched. The CDR3 DNA is TGTGCCAGCACAGCTACTAGCGGGGGTTGGAATGAGCAGTTCTTC. Its protein is CASTATSGGWNEQFF.

This clonotype was counted only a few times. The genes are TRBV7-2 and TRBJ2-1, with a tentative D call TRBD2 (5 bases). CDR3 size: 14 residues. Looked up from germline, CDR1 is SGHTA and CDR2 is FQGNSA. Trimming removed 2 bases from V and 10 bases from J, with 15 bases in between. As DNA, the CDR3 is TGTGCCAGCAGCTTAACTAGTTCCCTTTGGGAGCAGTTCTTC. Translating it yields CASSLTSSLWEQFF. The full variable domain, rest sourced from reference TRBV7-2 and TRBJ2-1, is GAGVSQSPSNKVTEKGKDVELRCDPISGHTALYWYRQSLGQGLEFLIYFQGNSAPDKSGLPSDRFSAERTGGSVSTLTIQRTQQEDSAVYLCASSLTSSLWEQFFGPGTRLTVL.

In this sample, this clonotype turned up many times. The V call is TRBV12-3 or TRBV12-4, the J call TRBJ2-7; D not resolved. This CDR3 has 12 residues. V was pared by 4 bases and J by 1 base, with 5 bases between. CDR3 DNA: TGTGCCAGCAGTTCCCGTTCCTACGAGCAGTACTTC. This translates into CASSSRSYEQYF.

V is TRBV11-2 and J is TRBJ2-7; 12 nucleotides match TRBD2. This CDR3 contains 18 residues. Trimming removed 5 bases from V and 3 bases from J; junction bases left unmatched: 14. Per germline, CDR1 SGHAT and CDR2 FQNNGV. In DNA, the CDR3 is TGTGCCAGCAGCCCAACTAGCGGGAGGACAAGATCGCGCTACGAGCAGTACTTC. Translating it yields CASSPTSGRTRSRYEQYF.

As to this clonotype: One base away lies a much larger clone, so this may be a sequencing read error. This chain joins TRBV5-6 and TRBJ2-5; D remains ambiguous. CDR1 is SGHDT and CDR2 is YYEEEE in the germline V gene. The CDR3 spans 13 residues. CDR3 amino acids: CASSLGVTETLYF. DNA of the CDR3: TGTGCCAGCAGCTTAGGAGTTACAGAGACCCTGTACTTC.

This chain links TRBV28 with TRBJ1-4, with TRBD1 matching over 8 bases. The V gene end was trimmed by 5 bases and the J gene end by 8 bases; junction bases not matched to a gene: 10. Germline CDR1 MDHEN, CDR2 SYDVKM. The CDR3 runs to 15 residues. This CDR3 reads CASSAGGQEGEKLFF. The CDR3 DNA follows: TGTGCCAGCAGTGCCGGGGGACAGGAAGGCGAAAAACTGTTTTTT.

This clonotype was detected many times. The rearrangement links TRBV6-5 to TRBJ2-6; D is uncertain. Germline V gene lookup returns CDR1 MNHEY and CDR2 SVGAGI. This CDR3 spans 15 amino acids. V was trimmed by 2 bases and J by 3 bases, leaving 8 bases between them. Here the CDR3 reads CASSYAGVGANVLTF. The CDR3 DNA follows: TGTGCCAGCAGTTACGCTGGGGTTGGGGCCAACGTCCTGACTTTC.

V and J are TRBV27 and TRBJ1-2; TRBD1 might be the D (5 bases). There are 13 residues in the CDR3. V lost 0 bases, J lost 4 bases, and 6 bases lay in between. Germline CDR1 and CDR2: MNHEY and SMNVEV (reference sequence). CDR3 protein: CASSLSGGYGYTF. As DNA, the CDR3 is TGTGCCAGCAGTTTATCCGGGGGCTATGGCTACACCTTC.

This chain links TRBV18 with TRBJ1-4; D is uncertain. The length of the CDR3 is 14 residues. Trimming removed 3 bases from V and 4 bases from J, with 9 bases in between. Germline V gives CDR1 KGHSH, CDR2 LQKENI. The CDR3 bases are TGTGCCAGCTCACCCTTGACTGATAATGAAAAACTGTTTTTT. Translated, it gives CASSPLTDNEKLFF.

This clonotype occurred many times. This chain links TRBV20-1 with TRBJ2-1; D tentatively reads TRBD1 or TRBD2 (5 bases each). Germline V gives CDR1 DFQATT, CDR2 SNEGSKA (reference sequence). V was pared by 6 bases and J by 7 bases, with 22 bases between. The CDR3 has 15 amino acids. CDR3 in DNA: TGCAGTGCAGGGGAGTCGTACTCCTCGTGGAATGAGCAGTTCTTC. It encodes CSAGESYSSWNEQFF.

At least ten counts were recorded for this clonotype. The V and J genes are TRBV10-3 and TRBJ1-6, with 8 bases fitting TRBD1. The CDR3 is 14 amino acids. V lost 10 bases, J lost 9 bases, and 11 bases stayed unmatched. The germline CDR1 and CDR2 sequences are ENHRY and SYGVKD. The DNA of the CDR3 is TGTGCCACACTCATGGACAGGGATAGTTCACCCCTCCACTTT. Protein sequence: CATLMDRDSSPLHF.

This clonotype has a handful of counts. The chain combines TRBV5-6 with TRBJ1-5; no clear D gene. CDR1 and CDR2 from the germline V gene are SGHDT and YYEEEE. V lost 4 bases and J lost 4, with 18 bases in between. This CDR3 contains 16 residues. CDR3 region: CASSGYREVLNQPQHF. CDR3 DNA: TGTGCCAGCAGCGGTTACCGGGAGGTACTAAATCAGCCCCAGCATTTT. The entire variable domain, with the rest obtained from reference TRBV5-6 and TRBJ1-5, is as follows: DAGVTQSPTHLIKTRGQQVTLRCSPKSGHDTVSWYQQALGQGPQFIFQYYEEEERQRGNFPDRFSGHQFPNYSSELNVNALLLGDSALYLCASSGYREVLNQPQHFGDGTRLSIL.

This clonotype was detected many times. This rearrangement joins TRBV18 to TRBJ2-2, with no clear D. The length of the CDR3 is 14 residues. Germline V CDR1 and CDR2: KGHSH, LQKENI. V was trimmed by 10 bases and J by 0 bases, leaving 12 bases between them. CDR3 nucleotide sequence: TGTGCCACCTATTTTGGGACGAACACCGGGGAGCTGTTTTTT. Translating it yields CATYFGTNTGELFF. Full variable domain (missing parts from reference TRBV18 and TRBJ2-2): NAGVMQNPRHLVRRRGQEARLRCSPMKGHSHVYWYRQLPEEGLKFMVYLQKENIIDESGMPKERFSAEFPKEGPSILRIQQVVRGDSAAYFCATYFGTNTGELFFGEGSRLTVL.

Only a few counts were recorded for this clonotype. The chain uses TRBV20-1 and TRBJ2-7, with D perhaps TRBD2 (5 bases). Per germline, CDR1 DFQATT and CDR2 SNEGSKA (reference sequence). The CDR3 length is 13 residues. V lost 3 bases and J 4 bases, leaving 13 bases between the germline ends. As DNA, the CDR3 is TGCAGTGCTAGGTTGGGAGCCCAATACGAGCAGTACTTC. Encoded protein: CSARLGAQYEQYF.

The chain uses TRBV28 and TRBJ1-1; TRBD1 might be the D (5 bases). Germline CDR1 and CDR2: MDHEN and SYDVKM. The V end lost 4 bases, the J end lost 6 bases, and 18 bases lay between the germline ends. This CDR3 comprises 15 residues. In DNA, the CDR3 is TGTGCCAGCAGTTCAACGACAGCTGCATCGGCTGAAGCTTTCTTT. This gives the protein CASSSTTAASAEAFF.

In this sample, this clonotype turned up many times. V and J are TRBV28 and TRBJ2-7; 10 bases line up with TRBD1. CDR1 and CDR2 (germline): MDHEN, SYDVKM. The CDR3 spans 14 residues. J lost 4 bases, V lost 6 bases, and 6 bases had no gene match. The chain's CDR3 is CASREGQGLYEQYF. CDR3 coding DNA: TGTGCCAGCAGAGAGGGACAGGGGCTTTACGAGCAGTACTTC.

The chain links TRBV20-1 to TRBJ2-1; D uncertain. CDR3 length: 14 residues. The germline V gene has CDR1 DFQATT and CDR2 SNEGSKA (reference sequence). V lost 4 bases to trimming and J lost 1 base, with 11 bases between them. This chain's CDR3 is CSAKGRGSYNEQFF. The DNA for the CDR3 is TGCAGTGCTAAGGGCCGCGGTTCCTACAATGAGCAGTTCTTC.

This clonotype was detected only a few times. V usage is TRBV20-1 and J usage is TRBJ2-5; D remains unclear. Trimming cost V 3 bases and J 1 base, with 12 bases left between them. Germline V gene sequence: CDR1 DFQATT, CDR2 SNEGSKA (reference sequence). This CDR3 spans 14 amino acids. CDR3 sequence reads: CSARKGGPQETQYF. Written as DNA, the CDR3 is TGCAGTGCTAGGAAAGGTGGGCCCCAAGAGACCCAGTACTTC.

This clonotype was found many times. The gene calls are TRBV12-3 or TRBV12-4 and TRBJ1-2, with D tentatively TRBD1 (5 bases). The CDR3 totals 14 residues. V lost 6 bases, J lost 7 bases, and 18 bases lay in between. CDR3: CASRSGLLESGYTF. In DNA form, the CDR3 reads TGTGCCAGCAGGTCGGGACTCCTGGAGAGTGGCTACACCTTC.

Ten or more counts support this clonotype. The chain is built from TRBV29-1 and TRBJ2-7; no firm D call. Germline CDR1 SQVTM, CDR2 ANQGSEA. Trimming took off 8 bases at V and 1 base at J, with 15 bases between the two ends. This CDR3 region has 13 residues. CDR3 sequence (DNA): TGCAGCTACCTGCGGCCAGGTTCCTACGAGCAGTACTTC. Translating gives CSYLRPGSYEQYF.

This clonotype was detected ten times or more. This sequence joins TRBV29-1 and TRBJ2-3; D is uncertain. The ends were cut back, 4 bases at V and 4 bases at J, with 15 bases in the middle. This CDR3 spans 14 amino acids. The germline gives CDR1 SQVTM, CDR2 ANQGSEA. The CDR3, as DNA: TGCAGCGTTGTCGGGTTGAGAGTCCCAGATACGCAGTATTTT. This sequence encodes CSVVGLRVPDTQYF.

This clonotype showed up just a few times. The chain employs TRBV5-1 and TRBJ2-1; possible D gene TRBD2, 5 bases. The CDR3 is made up of 15 amino acids. Trimming took 1 base from V and 0 from J, leaving 8 bases between them. Germline CDR1 SGHRS, CDR2 YFSETQ. Here the CDR3 reads CASSLTRSSYNEQFF. CDR3 nucleotide sequence: TGCGCCAGCAGCTTGACTAGGAGCTCCTACAATGAGCAGTTCTTC.

The chain uses TRBV2 and TRBJ2-3, with a tentative D call TRBD1 (6 bases). Trimming left V 5 bases short and J 4 bases short, with 19 bases between. This CDR3 contains 16 residues. Germline lookup yields CDR1 SNHLY and CDR2 FYNNEI. CDR3 DNA sequence: TGTGCCAGCAGTACTTCTACTGGGGGCGGCGCAGATACGCAGTATTTT. Protein: CASSTSTGGGADTQYF.

This clonotype was observed at least ten times. The chain uses TRBV9 and TRBJ1-6; possible D gene TRBD1, 6 bases. The CDR3 covers 14 residues. Germline V gene lookup returns CDR1 SGDLS and CDR2 YYNGEE. The germline V and J ends were trimmed by 3 bases and 6 bases, with 10 bases remaining between them. Written as DNA, the CDR3 is TGTGCCAGCAGCGGGGACATGGGTAATTCACCCCTCCACTTT. Translated, it gives CASSGDMGNSPLHF.

The chain recombines TRBV7-3 with TRBJ2-3; 7 bases are shared with TRBD1. This CDR3 region has 15 residues. V dropped 4 bases and J dropped 1; count of bases not matched to a gene: 5. Looked up from germline, CDR1 is SGHTA and CDR2 is FQGTGA. In nucleotides, the CDR3 is TGTGCCAGCAGCTACCGACAGGGCGGCACAGATACGCAGTATTTT. Its protein product is CASSYRQGGTDTQYF.

This chain links TRBV3-1 with TRBJ2-7; 12 positions agree with TRBD2. The CDR3 consists of 15 residues. V dropped 7 bases and J dropped 6; count of bases not matched to a gene: 10. Per the germline V gene, CDR1 is LGHDT and CDR2 is YNNKEL (reference sequence). The CDR3 DNA is TGTGCCAGCAAACCCGGGACTAGCGGGTCCCGCGAGCAGTACTTC. Its translation is CASKPGTSGSREQYF.

J is TRBJ2-7 and V is TRBV27; D is undetermined. Germline CDR1 reads MNHEY; CDR2 reads SMNVEV (reference sequence). Trimming pared 8 bases from V and 0 bases from J, leaving 14 bases between. There are 14 residues in the CDR3. The CDR3 spells CASQNGWDSYEQYF. Written as DNA, the CDR3 is TGTGCCAGCCAGAATGGGTGGGACTCCTACGAGCAGTACTTC.